This T cell receptor (beta chain) was profiled in a study of shared clonotypes between healthy human individuals. Study at large: Each donor's CD4 naive and CD4 memory cells filled three plates apiece, CD8 naive two, and CD8 memory one. Study-wide results and limits: Sharing across several donors was seen in 4% to 6.5% of naive CD4 clonotypes.

The germline CDR1 and CDR2 sequences are SSHAT and FNYEAQ (reference sequence). This CDR3 is 15 amino acids long. V dropped 2 bases and J dropped 4; count of bases not matched to a gene: 6. Source study methods: Sequence data from immunoSEQ were junction-only and lacked quality scores; consequently, filtering differed. The protocol was immunoSEQ multiplex PCR, while the TCRdb copy is restricted to in-frame clones and leaves out a portion. The DNA gave D and trimming, while V, J and clone size come from that table. Of hundreds of thousands of clones listed, about 74% are singletons. This clone was seen once. Its antigen is not known. Splitting the CD4+ cells yielded a CD45RA+ naive subset and a CD45RA-negative memory subset.

The sequencing input was memory CD4+ T cells sorted from blood. Subset in this sample: CD45RA-negative fraction. This chain links TRBV7-7 with TRBJ2-5, with 8 bases that match TRBD1. The sequence derives from a woman aged 30 to 39 in good health. The CDR3 DNA follows: TGTGCCAGCAGCTTAAGCAGGGGGCTTGGAGAGACCCAGTACTTC. This sequence encodes CASSLSRGLGETQYF.